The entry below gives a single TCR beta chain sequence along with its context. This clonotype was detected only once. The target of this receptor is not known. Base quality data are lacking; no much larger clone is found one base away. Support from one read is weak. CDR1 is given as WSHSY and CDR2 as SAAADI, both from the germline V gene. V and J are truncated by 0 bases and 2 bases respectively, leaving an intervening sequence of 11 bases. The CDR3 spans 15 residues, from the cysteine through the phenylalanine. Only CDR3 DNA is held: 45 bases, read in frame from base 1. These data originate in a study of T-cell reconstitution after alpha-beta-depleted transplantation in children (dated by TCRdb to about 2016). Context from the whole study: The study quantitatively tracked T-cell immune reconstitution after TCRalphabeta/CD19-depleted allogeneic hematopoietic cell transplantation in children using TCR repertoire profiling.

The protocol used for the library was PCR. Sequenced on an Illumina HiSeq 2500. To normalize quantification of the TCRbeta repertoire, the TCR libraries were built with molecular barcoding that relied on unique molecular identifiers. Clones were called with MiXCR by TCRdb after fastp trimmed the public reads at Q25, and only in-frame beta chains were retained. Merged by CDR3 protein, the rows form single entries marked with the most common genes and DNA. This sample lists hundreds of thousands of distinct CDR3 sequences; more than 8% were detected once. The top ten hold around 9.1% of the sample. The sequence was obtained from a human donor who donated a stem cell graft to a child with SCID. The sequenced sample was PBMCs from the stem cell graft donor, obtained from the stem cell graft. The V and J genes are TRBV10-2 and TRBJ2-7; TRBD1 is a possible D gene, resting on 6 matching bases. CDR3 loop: CASSESIQGPYEQYF. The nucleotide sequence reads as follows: TGCGCCAGCAGTGAGTCAATACAGGGACCCTACGAGCAGTACTTC.